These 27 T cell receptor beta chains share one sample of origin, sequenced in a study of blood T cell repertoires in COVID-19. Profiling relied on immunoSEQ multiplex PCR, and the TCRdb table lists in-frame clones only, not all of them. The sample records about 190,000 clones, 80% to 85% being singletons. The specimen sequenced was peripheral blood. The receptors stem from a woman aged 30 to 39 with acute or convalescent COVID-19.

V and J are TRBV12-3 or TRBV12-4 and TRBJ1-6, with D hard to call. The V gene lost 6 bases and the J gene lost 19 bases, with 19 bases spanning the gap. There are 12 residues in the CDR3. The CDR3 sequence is CASRPRFFGIHF. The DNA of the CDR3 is TGTGCCAGCAGACCTCGTTTTTTCGGGATTCACTTT.

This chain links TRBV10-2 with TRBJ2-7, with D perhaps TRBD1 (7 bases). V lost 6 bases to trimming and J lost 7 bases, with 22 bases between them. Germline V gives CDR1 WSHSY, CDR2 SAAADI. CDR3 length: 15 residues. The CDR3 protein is CASSEMGQPEGEQYF. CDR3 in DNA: TGCGCCAGCAGCGAGATGGGACAGCCGGAGGGGGAGCAGTACTTC.

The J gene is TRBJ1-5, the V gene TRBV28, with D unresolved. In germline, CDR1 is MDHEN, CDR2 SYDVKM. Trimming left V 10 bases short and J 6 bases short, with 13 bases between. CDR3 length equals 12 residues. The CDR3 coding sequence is TGTGCCACCCTAGGTGTGGGTCAGCCCCAGCATTTT. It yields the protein CATLGVGQPQHF. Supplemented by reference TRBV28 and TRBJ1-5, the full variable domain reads DVKVTQSSRYLVKRTGEKVFLECVQDMDHENMFWYRQDPGLGLRLIYFSYDVKMKEKGDIPEGYSVSREKKERFSLILESASTNQTSMYLCATLGVGQPQHFGDGTRLSIL.

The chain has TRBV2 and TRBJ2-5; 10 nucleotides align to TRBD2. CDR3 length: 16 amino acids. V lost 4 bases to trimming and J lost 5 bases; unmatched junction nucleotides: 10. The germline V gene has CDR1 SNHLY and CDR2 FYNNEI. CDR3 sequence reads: CASSASGGVISETQYF. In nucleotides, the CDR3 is TGTGCCAGCAGTGCGAGCGGGGGGGTTATTTCTGAGACCCAGTACTTC.

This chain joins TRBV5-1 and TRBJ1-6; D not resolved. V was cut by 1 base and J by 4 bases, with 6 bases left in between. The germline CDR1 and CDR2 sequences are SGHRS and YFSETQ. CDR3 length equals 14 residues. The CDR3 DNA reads TGCGCCAGCAGCTTGCTCGGGTATAATTCACCCCTCCACTTT. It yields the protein CASSLLGYNSPLHF.

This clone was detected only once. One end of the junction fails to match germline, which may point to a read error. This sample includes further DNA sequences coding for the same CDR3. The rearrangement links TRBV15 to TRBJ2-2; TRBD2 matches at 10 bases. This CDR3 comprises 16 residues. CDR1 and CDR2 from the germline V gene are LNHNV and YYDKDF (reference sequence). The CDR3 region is CATSGGGLGTDGELFF. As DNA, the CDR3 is TGCGCCACCAGCGGGGGGGGATTGGGTACCGACGGGGAGCTGTTTTTT.

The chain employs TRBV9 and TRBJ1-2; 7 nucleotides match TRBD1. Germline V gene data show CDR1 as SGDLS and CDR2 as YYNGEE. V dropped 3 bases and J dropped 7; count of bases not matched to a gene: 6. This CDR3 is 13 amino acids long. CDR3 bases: TGTGCCAGCAGCGCGCTGACAGGGACTGGCTACACCTTC. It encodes CASSALTGTGYTF.

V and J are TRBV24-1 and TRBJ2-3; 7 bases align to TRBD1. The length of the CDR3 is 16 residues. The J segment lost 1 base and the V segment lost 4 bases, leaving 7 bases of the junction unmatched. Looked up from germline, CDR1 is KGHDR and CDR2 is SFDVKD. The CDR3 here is CATSDLQGVGTDTQYF. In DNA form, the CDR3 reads TGTGCCACCAGTGACCTGCAGGGGGTTGGCACAGATACGCAGTATTTT.

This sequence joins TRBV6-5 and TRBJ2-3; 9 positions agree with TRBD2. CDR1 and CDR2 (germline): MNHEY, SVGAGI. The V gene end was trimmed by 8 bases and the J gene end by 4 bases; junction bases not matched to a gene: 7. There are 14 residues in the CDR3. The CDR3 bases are TGTGCCAGCCGTAGCGGGGGCGGCTCAGATACGCAGTATTTT. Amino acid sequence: CASRSGGGSDTQYF.

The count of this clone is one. CDR3 nucleotides: TGTGCCTGGAGTGCCGAGAACGCAAACACCGGGGAGCTGTTTTTT. Translated: CAWSAENANTGELFF. The rearrangement joins TRBV30 to TRBJ2-2; D unresolved. Trimming cost V 1 base and J 2 bases, with 11 bases left between them. Germline V gene lookup returns CDR1 GTSNPN and CDR2 SVGIG (reference sequence). The CDR3 is 15 amino acids.

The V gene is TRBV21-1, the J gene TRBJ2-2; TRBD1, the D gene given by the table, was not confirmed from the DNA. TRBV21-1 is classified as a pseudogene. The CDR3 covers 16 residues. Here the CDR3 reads CASSKALDSPTGELFF. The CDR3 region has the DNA TGTGCCAGCAGCAAAGCACTCGACAGCCCCACCGGGGAGCTGTTTTTT.

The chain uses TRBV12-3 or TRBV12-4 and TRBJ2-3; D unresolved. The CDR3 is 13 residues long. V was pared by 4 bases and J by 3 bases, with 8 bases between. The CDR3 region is CASSSARTDTQYF. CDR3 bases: TGTGCCAGCAGTTCGGCTAGGACAGATACGCAGTATTTT.

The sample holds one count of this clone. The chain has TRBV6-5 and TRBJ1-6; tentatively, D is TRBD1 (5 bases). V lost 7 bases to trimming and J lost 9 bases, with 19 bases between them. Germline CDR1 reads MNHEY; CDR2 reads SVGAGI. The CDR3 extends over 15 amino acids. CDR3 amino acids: CASTFAPQQGSPLHF. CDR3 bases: TGTGCCAGCACCTTCGCACCCCAGCAGGGTTCACCCCTCCACTTT.

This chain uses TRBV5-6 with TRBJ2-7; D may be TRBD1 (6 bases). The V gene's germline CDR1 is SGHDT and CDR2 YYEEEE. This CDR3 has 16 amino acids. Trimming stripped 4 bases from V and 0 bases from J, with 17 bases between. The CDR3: CASSRRHGTRSYEQYF. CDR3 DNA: TGTGCCAGCAGCCGGAGACACGGGACACGCTCCTACGAGCAGTACTTC.

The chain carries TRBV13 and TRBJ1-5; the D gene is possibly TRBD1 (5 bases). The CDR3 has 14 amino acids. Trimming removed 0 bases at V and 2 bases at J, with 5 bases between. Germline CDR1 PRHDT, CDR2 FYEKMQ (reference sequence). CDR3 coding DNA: TGTGCCAGCAGCTTAGGGACAGGCAATCAGCCCCAGCATTTT. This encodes CASSLGTGNQPQHF.

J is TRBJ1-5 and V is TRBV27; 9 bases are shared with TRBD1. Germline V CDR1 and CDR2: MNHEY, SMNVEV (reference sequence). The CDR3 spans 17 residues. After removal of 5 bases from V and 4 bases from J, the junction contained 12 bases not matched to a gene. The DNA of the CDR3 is TGTGCCAGCAGTCCATTCCGGACAGGGGCCCTTAATCAGCCCCAGCATTTT. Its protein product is CASSPFRTGALNQPQHF.

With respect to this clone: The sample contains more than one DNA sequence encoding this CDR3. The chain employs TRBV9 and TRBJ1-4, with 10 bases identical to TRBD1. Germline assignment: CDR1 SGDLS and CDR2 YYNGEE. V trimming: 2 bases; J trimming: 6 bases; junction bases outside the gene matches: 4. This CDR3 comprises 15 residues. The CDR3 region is CASSVSGTGDEKLFF. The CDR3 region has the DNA TGTGCCAGCAGCGTCTCAGGGACAGGGGATGAAAAACTGTTTTTT.

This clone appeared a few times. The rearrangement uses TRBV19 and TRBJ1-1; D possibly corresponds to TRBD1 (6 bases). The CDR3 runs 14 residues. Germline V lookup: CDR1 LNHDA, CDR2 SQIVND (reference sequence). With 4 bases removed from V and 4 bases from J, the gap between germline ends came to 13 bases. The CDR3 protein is CASSTQTGATEAFF. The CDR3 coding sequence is TGTGCCAGTAGTACCCAGACAGGTGCCACTGAAGCTTTCTTT.

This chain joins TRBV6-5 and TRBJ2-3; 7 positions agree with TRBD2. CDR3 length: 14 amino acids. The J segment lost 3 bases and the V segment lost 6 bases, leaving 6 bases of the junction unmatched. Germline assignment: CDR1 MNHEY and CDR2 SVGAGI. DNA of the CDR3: TGTGCCAGCAGGCGCGGGAGTCCTACAGATACGCAGTATTTT. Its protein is CASRRGSPTDTQYF.

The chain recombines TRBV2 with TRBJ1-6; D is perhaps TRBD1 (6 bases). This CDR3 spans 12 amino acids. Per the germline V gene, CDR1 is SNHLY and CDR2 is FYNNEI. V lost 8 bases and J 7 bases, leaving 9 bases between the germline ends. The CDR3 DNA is TGTGCCAGCGAGGGGGTGAATTCACCCCTCCACTTT. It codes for CASEGVNSPLHF.

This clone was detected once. The CDR3 sequence is CASSPGGRGGTEAFF. In DNA, the CDR3 is TGTGCCAGCAGCCCGGGAGGTCGCGGGGGGACTGAAGCTTTCTTT. The chain uses TRBV5-4 and TRBJ1-1; possible D gene TRBD1, 5 bases. Deletions cut 4 bases from V and 5 bases from J, with 18 bases between. This CDR3 contains 15 residues. Germline values: CDR1 SGHNT, CDR2 YYREEE (reference sequence).

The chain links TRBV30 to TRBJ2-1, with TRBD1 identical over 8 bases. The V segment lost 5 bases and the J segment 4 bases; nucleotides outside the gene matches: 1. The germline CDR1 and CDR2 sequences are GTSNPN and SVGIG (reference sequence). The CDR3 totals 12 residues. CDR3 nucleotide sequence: TGTGCCTGGGGGACAGGATACAATGAGCAGTTCTTC. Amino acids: CAWGTGYNEQFF.

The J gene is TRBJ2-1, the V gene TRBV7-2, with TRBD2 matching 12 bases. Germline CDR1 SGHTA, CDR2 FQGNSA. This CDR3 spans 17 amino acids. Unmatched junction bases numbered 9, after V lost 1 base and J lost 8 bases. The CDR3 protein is CASSLGSSGGAGYEQFF. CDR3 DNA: TGTGCCAGCAGCTTAGGGTCTAGCGGGGGGGCCGGGTATGAGCAGTTCTTC.

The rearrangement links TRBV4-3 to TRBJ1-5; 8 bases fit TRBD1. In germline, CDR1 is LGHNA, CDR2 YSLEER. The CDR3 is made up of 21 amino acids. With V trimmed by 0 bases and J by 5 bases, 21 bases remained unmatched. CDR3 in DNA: TGCGCCAGCAGCCAAGATCGCCCGGTTAGGGTCGGGACAGGAGCTTATCAGCCCCAGCATTTT. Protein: CASSQDRPVRVGTGAYQPQHF.

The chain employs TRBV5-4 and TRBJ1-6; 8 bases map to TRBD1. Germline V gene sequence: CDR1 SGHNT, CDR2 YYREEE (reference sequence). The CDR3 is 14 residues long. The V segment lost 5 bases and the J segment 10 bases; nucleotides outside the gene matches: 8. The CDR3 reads CASSPDRVHSPLHF. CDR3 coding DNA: TGTGCCAGCAGTCCGGACAGGGTTCACTCACCCCTCCACTTT. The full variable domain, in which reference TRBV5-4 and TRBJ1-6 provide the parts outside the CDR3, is ETGVTQSPTHLIKTRGQQVTLRCSSQSGHNTVSWYQQALGQGPQFIFQYYREEENGRGNFPPRFSGLQFPNYSSELNVNALELDDSALYLCASSPDRVHSPLHFGNGTRLTVT.

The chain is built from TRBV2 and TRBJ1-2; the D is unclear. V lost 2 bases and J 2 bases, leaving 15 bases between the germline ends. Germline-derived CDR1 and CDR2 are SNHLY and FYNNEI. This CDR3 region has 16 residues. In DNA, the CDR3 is TGTGCCAGCAGTGAAAGCCCCGCGGTGGCAAACTATGGCTACACCTTC. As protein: CASSESPAVANYGYTF.

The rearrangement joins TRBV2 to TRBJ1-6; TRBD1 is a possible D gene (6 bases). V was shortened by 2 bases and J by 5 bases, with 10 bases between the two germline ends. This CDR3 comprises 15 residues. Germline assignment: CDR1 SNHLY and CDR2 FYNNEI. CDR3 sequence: CASSEHRADNSPLHF. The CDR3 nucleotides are TGTGCCAGCAGTGAACACAGGGCCGATAATTCACCCCTCCACTTT.